The 31 T cell receptor beta chains presented below share a single source sample, sequenced in a study of T cell repertoires in cytomegalovirus infection. TCRdb recomputed calls from the reads with MiXCR, one row per CDR3 protein. This table holds about 230,000 distinct CDR3 sequences, over 20% found once. Specimen: CD8+ T cells from PBMCs. These receptors were collected from a human donor in good health (CMV status not recorded). Some clones in this sample may be carry-over from other donors' samples.

This clonotype has a handful of counts. The DNA of the CDR3 is TGTGCCAGCAGTTTGTTCCCGCTGGGGGAGCAGTTCTTC. This gives the protein CASSLFPLGEQFF. This chain links TRBV25-1 with TRBJ2-1; D gene unclear. V was pared by 5 bases and J by 10 bases, with 15 bases between. This CDR3 has 13 residues. CDR1 is MGHDK, CDR2 SYGVNS, per germline.

This chain uses TRBV7-3 with TRBJ1-3, with a tentative D call TRBD1 (5 bases). V was cut by 5 bases and J by 0 bases, with 17 bases left in between. Germline assignment: CDR1 SGHTA and CDR2 FQGTGA. The CDR3 is made up of 17 amino acids. CDR3 coding DNA: TGTGCCAGCAGCCTCCAGGCGGGACTCCCCTCTGGAAACACCATATATTTT. This translates into CASSLQAGLPSGNTIYF. Full variable domain (remainder filled in from reference TRBV7-3 and TRBJ1-3): GAGVSQTPSNKVTEKGKYVELRCDPISGHTALYWYRQSLGQGPEFLIYFQGTGAADDSGLPNDRFFAVRPEGSVSTLKIQRTERGDSAVYLCASSLQAGLPSGNTIYFGEGSWLTVV.

A few counts support this clonotype. The rearrangement uses TRBV6-6 and TRBJ2-7; perhaps TRBD1 as D (7 bases). CDR1 is MNHNY and CDR2 is SVGAGI in the germline V gene (reference sequence). Trimming took off 2 bases at V and 5 bases at J, with 13 bases between the two ends. This CDR3 is 14 amino acids long. CDR3 sequence (DNA): TGTGCCAGCAGTTACCGACAGGGAGGCCACGAGCAGTACTTC. As protein: CASSYRQGGHEQYF.

V and J are TRBV20-1 and TRBJ1-6, with a weak D call TRBD1 (6 bases). This CDR3 region has 12 residues. Germline V gene lookup returns CDR1 DFQATT and CDR2 SNEGSKA (reference sequence). V was cut by 6 bases and J by 10 bases, with 13 bases left in between. The CDR3 sequence is CSASGVESPLHF. In nucleotides, the CDR3 is TGCAGTGCCTCAGGGGTGGAATCACCCCTCCACTTT.

This clonotype was seen a handful of times. The chain employs TRBV6-1 and TRBJ1-1; D ambiguous. Trimming shortened V by 7 bases and J by 4 bases, and 13 bases separated the two germline ends. The CDR3 spans 13 residues. The germline V gene has CDR1 MNHNS and CDR2 SASEGT. The CDR3 DNA reads TGTGCCAGCATGGGAGGGCAAGGCACTGAAGCTTTCTTT. Amino acids: CASMGGQGTEAFF.

The chain links TRBV11-2 to TRBJ2-2; tentative D call: TRBD1 (5 bases). V was clipped by 6 bases and J by 2 bases, with 16 bases between them. Germline loops: CDR1 SGHAT, CDR2 FQNNGV. The CDR3 is made up of 16 amino acids. CDR3 amino acids: CASSFLQGINTGELFF. DNA for the CDR3: TGTGCCAGCAGTTTTCTCCAGGGCATTAACACCGGGGAGCTGTTTTTT.

This chain joins TRBV7-6 and TRBJ1-1, with D unclear. Per the germline V gene, CDR1 is SGHVS and CDR2 is FNYEAQ. The CDR3 has 14 amino acids. V was cut by 5 bases and J by 1 base, with 11 bases left in between. CDR3 residues: CASSPRGANTEAFF. As DNA, the CDR3 is TGTGCCAGCAGCCCCCGGGGAGCGAACACTGAAGCTTTCTTT.

The gene calls are TRBV30 and TRBJ1-1; a weak D match, TRBD1 (6 bases). CDR1 is GTSNPN and CDR2 is SVGIG in the germline V gene (reference sequence). Trimming left V 0 bases short and J 11 bases short, with 16 bases between. The CDR3 covers 13 residues. CDR3 coding DNA: TGTGCCTGGAGTGTTGCCCAGGGGATGAAGGCTTTCTTT. It is translated as CAWSVAQGMKAFF.

A few counts support this clonotype. The chain carries TRBV12-3 or TRBV12-4 and TRBJ2-7; unclear D gene. Trimming removed 9 bases from V and 3 bases from J, with 12 bases in between. This CDR3 is 12 amino acids long. Here the CDR3 DNA reads TGTGCCAGTAGGGCGGTTGGCTACGAGCAGTACTTC. It codes for CASRAVGYEQYF.

This clonotype was picked up a small number of times. This chain joins TRBV25-1 and TRBJ1-1, with D possibly TRBD1 on 5 matching bases. Germline V gene sequence: CDR1 MGHDK, CDR2 SYGVNS. The CDR3 is 12 residues long. V gave up 3 bases and J gave up 6 bases, with 8 bases separating them. The CDR3 bases are TGTGCCAGCAGTGACAGGGCGCCTGAAGCTTTCTTT. It specifies CASSDRAPEAFF.

V gene TRBV28 combines with J gene TRBJ2-5, with 8 bases lining up with TRBD1. Germline CDR1 reads MDHEN; CDR2 reads SYDVKM. There are 15 residues in the CDR3. V gave up 6 bases and J gave up 1 base; unmatched junction bases: 7. DNA of the CDR3: TGTGCCAGCAGCCTACAGGGGGTAGCCCAAGAGACCCAGTACTTC. Translating it yields CASSLQGVAQETQYF.

There are many counts of this clonotype. The V and J genes are TRBV28 and TRBJ1-2; D might be TRBD1 (5 bases). Trimming removed 5 bases at V and 5 bases at J, with 12 bases between. The CDR3 length is 13 residues. Per the germline V gene, CDR1 is MDHEN and CDR2 is SYDVKM. CDR3 amino acids: CASSPQGQYGYTF. For the CDR3, the DNA is TGTGCCAGCAGTCCGCAAGGACAATATGGCTACACCTTC.

In this sample, this clonotype turned up many times. This rearrangement joins TRBV7-6 to TRBJ2-3; D may match TRBD1 or TRBD2 (5 bases each). In germline, CDR1 is SGHVS, CDR2 FNYEAQ. V lost 1 base to trimming and J lost 0 bases, with 26 bases between them. This CDR3 is 21 amino acids long. This CDR3 is CASSLGIPGRTLQISTDTQYF. Here the CDR3 DNA reads TGTGCCAGCAGCTTAGGAATTCCGGGACGGACCCTACAAATTAGCACAGATACGCAGTATTTT.

This clonotype was observed a handful of times. The chain employs TRBV19 and TRBJ2-3; maybe TRBD1 (6 bases). V lost 3 bases and J lost 9, with 7 bases in between. The CDR3 totals 11 residues. Germline lookup yields CDR1 LNHDA and CDR2 SQIVND (reference sequence). CDR3 sequence: CASSMGATQYF. In nucleotides, the CDR3 is TGTGCCAGTAGTATGGGGGCGACGCAGTATTTT.

V is TRBV4-1 and J is TRBJ1-4; no firm D call. The CDR3 length is 14 residues. V dropped 7 bases and J dropped 0 bases, with 9 bases sitting between them. CDR1 MGHRA and CDR2 YSYEKL come from the germline V gene. The chain's CDR3 is CASTLVATNEKLFF. CDR3 DNA sequence: TGCGCCAGCACCTTGGTTGCAACTAATGAAAAACTGTTTTTT.

At least ten counts were recorded for this clonotype. The genes are TRBV7-6 and TRBJ2-7, with 7 bases lining up with TRBD1. Germline CDR1 is SGHVS and CDR2 is FNYEAQ. This CDR3 is 15 amino acids long. V was pared by 4 bases and J by 5 bases, with 11 bases of the junction left unmatched. CDR3 sequence (DNA): TGTGCCAGCAGCTCGTCGGCGAAGGGGGCGAACGAGCAGTACTTC. Its protein product is CASSSSAKGANEQYF.

The V and J genes are TRBV2 and TRBJ1-2; tentative D call: TRBD1 (6 bases). The CDR3 contains 16 residues. The V end was cut by 7 bases, the J end by 8 bases, with 26 bases between. Per germline, CDR1 SNHLY and CDR2 FYNNEI. The CDR3 DNA reads as TGTGCCAGCACCAAACCAACCGGGACACTGGATGAAGGCTACACCTTC. Encoded protein: CASTKPTGTLDEGYTF.

This clonotype has only a few counts. The chain combines TRBV7-6 with TRBJ2-5; 13 nucleotides agree with TRBD2. Germline V gene lookup returns CDR1 SGHVS and CDR2 FNYEAQ. CDR3 length: 16 residues. J was trimmed by 1 base and V by 4 bases; bases with no gene match: 3. As DNA, the CDR3 is TGTGCCAGCAGCTGGACTAGCGGGGGCTTCCAAGAGACCCAGTACTTC. This encodes CASSWTSGGFQETQYF.

This clonotype was seen ten or more times. J is TRBJ2-7 and V is TRBV7-9; 9 bases align to TRBD1. Germline-derived CDR1 and CDR2 are SEHNR and FQNEAQ (reference sequence). This CDR3 has 15 residues. Trimming cost V 5 bases and J 1 base; bases outside gene matches: 6. CDR3 coding DNA: TGTGCCAGCAGCATCCGGGACAGGGCATCCTACGAGCAGTACTTC. It encodes CASSIRDRASYEQYF. Drawing the rest from reference TRBV7-9 and TRBJ2-7, the complete variable domain is DTGVSQNPRHKITKRGQNVTFRCDPISEHNRLYWYRQTLGQGPEFLTYFQNEAQLEKSRLLSDRFSAERPKGSFSTLEIQRTEQGDSAMYLCASSIRDRASYEQYFGPGTRLTVT.

This clonotype was detected ten times or more. V usage is TRBV7-9 and J usage is TRBJ2-1, with 7 bases that match TRBD2. The ends lost 2 bases at V and 7 bases at J; junction bases unmatched: 2. Looked up from germline, CDR1 is SEHNR and CDR2 is FQNEAQ (reference sequence). The CDR3 spans 13 residues. The CDR3 nucleotides are TGTGCCAGCAGCTTAACTAGCGAGAATGAGCAGTTCTTC. Its translation is CASSLTSENEQFF.

The chain joins TRBV20-1 to TRBJ2-7; TRBD2 might be the D (7 bases). The CDR3 is made up of 15 amino acids. The germline gives CDR1 DFQATT, CDR2 SNEGSKA (reference sequence). V gave up 0 bases and J gave up 5 bases, with 17 bases separating them. The CDR3 DNA reads TGCAGTGCTAGAGATTGGGAGGGGGGGACCCACGAGCAGTACTTC. Translated: CSARDWEGGTHEQYF.

The chain uses TRBV12-3 or TRBV12-4 and TRBJ1-2, with no clear D. This CDR3 is built from 14 residues. Trimming took 5 bases from V and 3 from J, leaving 13 bases between them. CDR3 in amino acids: CASSPAGSHYGYTF. The CDR3, as DNA: TGTGCCAGCAGTCCTGCGGGGTCTCACTATGGCTACACCTTC.

This clonotype was seen only a few times. V gene TRBV28 combines with J gene TRBJ2-7, with D perhaps matching TRBD1 (5 bases). The CDR3 sequence is 14 residues long. Trimming stripped 1 base from V and 2 bases from J, with 9 bases between. CDR1 and CDR2 from the germline V gene are MDHEN and SYDVKM. CDR3 coding DNA: TGTGCCAGCAGTTTATCCAGGACACCCTACGAGCAGTACTTC. Its protein is CASSLSRTPYEQYF.

This clonotype was found many times. CDR3 nucleotides: TGTGCCAGCAGCCGGACATCCTACAATGAGCAGTTCTTC. Translated, it gives CASSRTSYNEQFF. The chain carries TRBV7-2 and TRBJ2-1; possible D gene TRBD1, 5 bases. Trimming took 5 bases from V and 1 from J, leaving 6 bases between them. CDR1 and CDR2 from the germline V gene are SGHTA and FQGNSA. The CDR3 extends over 13 amino acids. Full variable domain (remainder filled in from reference TRBV7-2 and TRBJ2-1): GAGVSQSPSNKVTEKGKDVELRCDPISGHTALYWYRQSLGQGLEFLIYFQGNSAPDKSGLPSDRFSAERTGGSVSTLTIQRTQQEDSAVYLCASSRTSYNEQFFGPGTRLTVL.

This clonotype has more than one count but fewer than ten. The chain combines TRBV2 with TRBJ2-1, with 8 bases aligning to TRBD2. Looked up from germline, CDR1 is SNHLY and CDR2 is FYNNEI. The trim removed 2 bases at V and 4 bases at J, leaving 4 bases unmatched. The CDR3 runs 15 residues. CDR3 loop: CASSEWVAGYNEQFF. CDR3 in DNA: TGTGCCAGCAGTGAATGGGTAGCGGGGTACAATGAGCAGTTCTTC.

The chain recombines TRBV29-1 with TRBJ2-2; D uncertain. V was pared by 6 bases and J by 1 base, with 6 bases between. This CDR3 is built from 12 residues. Germline CDR1 is SQVTM and CDR2 is ANQGSEA. CDR3 loop: CSVYRNTGELFF. The DNA for the CDR3 is TGCAGCGTCTACAGGAACACCGGGGAGCTGTTTTTT.

The chain is built from TRBV5-8 and TRBJ2-1; D remains ambiguous. CDR3 length equals 11 residues. V was shortened by 1 base and J by 8 bases, with 4 bases between the two germline ends. Per the germline V gene, CDR1 is SGHTS and CDR2 is YDEGEE. CDR3 sequence (DNA): TGTGCCAGCAGCTTGAGGCATGAGCAGTTCTTC. Its protein product is CASSLRHEQFF. Variable domain in full (rest from reference TRBV5-8 and TRBJ2-1): EAGVTQSPTHLIKTRGQQATLRCSPISGHTSVYWYQQALGLGLQFLLWYDEGEERNRGNFPPRFSGRQFPNYSSELNVNALELEDSALYLCASSLRHEQFFGPGTRLTVL.

The genes are TRBV3-1 and TRBJ2-5, with D possibly TRBD2 on 6 matching bases. With 2 bases removed from V and 1 base from J, the gap between germline ends came to 11 bases. Germline V gene sequence: CDR1 LGHDT, CDR2 YNNKEL (reference sequence). The CDR3 runs to 15 residues. CDR3: CASSQSLATQETQYF. DNA of the CDR3: TGTGCCAGCAGCCAAAGTCTAGCGACCCAAGAGACCCAGTACTTC.

This clonotype was observed a handful of times. J is TRBJ2-3 and V is TRBV3-1; D not certain. The germline V gene encodes CDR1 LGHDT and CDR2 YNNKEL (reference sequence). This CDR3 has 15 residues. Trimming left V 1 base short and J 4 bases short, with 12 bases between. The CDR3 loop reads CASSQVFRPADTQYF. CDR3 DNA: TGTGCCAGCAGCCAAGTCTTTCGGCCCGCAGATACGCAGTATTTT.

The sample holds a few counts of this clonotype. This rearrangement joins TRBV9 to TRBJ2-5; D unclear. CDR1 is SGDLS and CDR2 is YYNGEE in the germline V gene. V lost 3 bases to trimming and J lost 2 bases, with 14 bases between them. This CDR3 has 15 amino acids. CDR3 bases: TGTGCCAGCAGCGACGGGCTCCCTGCGCAAGAGACCCAGTACTTC. Translated: CASSDGLPAQETQYF.

The gene calls are TRBV7-9 and TRBJ2-7; D is undetermined. The V gene's germline CDR1 is SEHNR and CDR2 FQNEAQ (reference sequence). This CDR3 spans 11 amino acids. V dropped 5 bases and J dropped 6 bases, with 8 bases sitting between them. The CDR3 nucleotides read TGTGCCAGCAGCACCTTGTCCGAGCAGTACTTC. This encodes CASSTLSEQYF.